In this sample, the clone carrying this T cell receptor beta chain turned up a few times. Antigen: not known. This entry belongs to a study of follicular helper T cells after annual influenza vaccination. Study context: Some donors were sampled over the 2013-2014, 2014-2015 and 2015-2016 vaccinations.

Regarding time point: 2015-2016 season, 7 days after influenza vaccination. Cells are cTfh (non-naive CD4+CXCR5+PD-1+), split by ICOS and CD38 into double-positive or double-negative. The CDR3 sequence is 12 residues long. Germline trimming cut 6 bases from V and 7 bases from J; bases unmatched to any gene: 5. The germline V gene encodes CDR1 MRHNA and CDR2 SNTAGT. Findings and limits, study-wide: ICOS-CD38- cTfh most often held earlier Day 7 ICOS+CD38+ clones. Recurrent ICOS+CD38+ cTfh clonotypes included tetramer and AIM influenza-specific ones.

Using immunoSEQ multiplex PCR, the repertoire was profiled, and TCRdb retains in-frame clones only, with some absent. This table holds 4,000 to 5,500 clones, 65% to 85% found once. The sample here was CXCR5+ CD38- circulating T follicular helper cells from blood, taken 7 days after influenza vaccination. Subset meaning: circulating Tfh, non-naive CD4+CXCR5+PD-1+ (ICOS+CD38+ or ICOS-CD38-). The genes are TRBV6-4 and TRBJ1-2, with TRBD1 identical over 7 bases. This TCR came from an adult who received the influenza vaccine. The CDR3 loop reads CASRAWTGGYTF. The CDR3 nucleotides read TGTGCCAGCAGGGCGTGGACAGGTGGCTACACCTTC.